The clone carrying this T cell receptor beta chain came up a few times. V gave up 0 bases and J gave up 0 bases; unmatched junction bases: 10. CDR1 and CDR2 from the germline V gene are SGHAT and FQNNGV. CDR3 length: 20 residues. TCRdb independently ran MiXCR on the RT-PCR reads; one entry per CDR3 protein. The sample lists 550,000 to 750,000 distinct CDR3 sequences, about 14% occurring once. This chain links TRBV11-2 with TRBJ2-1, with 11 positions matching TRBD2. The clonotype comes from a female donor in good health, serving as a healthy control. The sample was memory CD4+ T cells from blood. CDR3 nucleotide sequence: TGTGCCAGCAGCTTAGATCTCGCTAGCGGGAGGTTTAGCTCCTACAATGAGCAGTTCTTC. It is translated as CASSLDLASGRFSSYNEQFF. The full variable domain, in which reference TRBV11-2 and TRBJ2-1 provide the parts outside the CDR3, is EAGVAQSPRYKIIEKRQSVAFWCNPISGHATLYWYQQILGQGPKLLIQFQNNGVVDDSQLPKDRFSAERLKGVDSTLKIQPAKLEDSAVYLCASSLDLASGRFSSYNEQFFGPGTRLTVL.